This T cell receptor beta chain was sequenced during a study of cytomegalovirus exposure and HLA in healthy donors. Study outcomes and limitations: Confirmation was obtained in vitro that three CMV-associated chains are specific for CMV antigens. Beyond CMV serostatus, there was no information to go on about immune exposure. Rarity held for most TCR sequences, but there were some public TCRs that occurred in many donors. Most TCR beta V segments were productive about 90% or about 30% of the time in an earlier analysis.

The primer mix had 60 Vbeta and 13 Jbeta primers. The protocol was immunoSEQ multiplex PCR, while the TCRdb copy is restricted to in-frame clones and leaves out a portion. The data contain fewer than 250,000 clones, almost 80% of them singletons. Trimming pared 0 bases from V and 3 bases from J, leaving 10 bases between. CDR1 SNHLY and CDR2 FYNNEI come from the germline V gene. This CDR3 region has 15 residues. Details on this clone: The antigen is not known.

This chain joins TRBV2 and TRBJ2-3, with TRBD2 as a possible D gene (6 bases). Sequenced: PBMCs. The receptor's source is a young man in good health and CMV-seronegative. The DNA of the CDR3 is TGTGCCAGCAGTGAAGCGGGGGGAAGGACAGATACGCAGTATTTT. Amino acids: CASSEAGGRTDTQYF.